Each of the 30 T cell receptor beta chains below was sequenced from the same sample in a study of identical twins. TCRdb recomputed calls from the 5' RACE reads with MiXCR, one row per CDR3 protein. The sample shows 300,000 to 400,000 distinct CDR3 sequences, around 9.7% of them seen only once. The sample taken for sequencing was naive T cells sorted from blood. The receptors stem from a woman between 50 and 59 years old in good health.

In this sample, this clonotype turned up a few times. The chain links TRBV12-3 or TRBV12-4 to TRBJ1-6; 7 nucleotides align to TRBD1. This CDR3 has 13 amino acids. The V and J ends lost 8 bases and 8 bases, in that order; junction bases with no gene match: 6. The CDR3 loop is CASRDSTDSPLHF. The DNA for the CDR3 is TGTGCCAGCCGGGACAGTACGGATTCACCCCTCCACTTT.

The rearrangement joins TRBV5-4 to TRBJ2-5; maybe TRBD2 (7 bases). The ends were cut back, 4 bases at V and 5 bases at J, with 15 bases in the middle. The CDR3 has 14 amino acids. CDR1 and CDR2 from the germline V gene are SGHNT and YYREEE (reference sequence). DNA of the CDR3: TGTGCCAGCAGCCCCAAGGGGGAGGGGGAGACCCAGTACTTC. Translation gives CASSPKGEGETQYF.

This clonotype was recorded a few times. J is TRBJ2-6 and V is TRBV25-1; D call uncertain. The CDR3 sequence is 13 residues long. Trimming took off 7 bases at V and 0 bases at J, with 4 bases between the two ends. The germline CDR1 and CDR2 sequences are MGHDK and SYGVNS. CDR3: CASTASGANVLTF. Written as DNA, the CDR3 is TGTGCCAGCACTGCCTCTGGGGCCAACGTCCTGACTTTC.

The V and J genes are TRBV5-5 and TRBJ1-1; no firm D call. The CDR3 covers 13 residues. Germline lookup yields CDR1 SGHKS and CDR2 YYEKEE (reference sequence). Trimming took off 2 bases at V and 3 bases at J, with 8 bases between the two ends. The CDR3 DNA sequence: TGTGCCAGCAGCTTCCACGTGGACACTGAAGCTTTCTTT. Protein: CASSFHVDTEAFF. Filled out from reference TRBV5-5 and TRBJ1-1, the complete variable domain reads DAGVTQSPTHLIKTRGQQVTLRCSPISGHKSVSWYQQVLGQGPQFIFQYYEKEERGRGNFPDRFSARQFPNYSSELNVNALLLGDSALYLCASSFHVDTEAFFGQGTRLTVV.

This clonotype was observed a handful of times. The junction does not match germline at one end; this may be a read error. The chain links TRBV7-7 to TRBJ2-1; 8 positions agree with TRBD2. This CDR3 is built from 15 residues. The germline CDR1 and CDR2 sequences are SSHAT and FNYEAQ (reference sequence). CDR3 amino acids: CASSLEPGLDNEQCF. DNA of the CDR3: TGTGCCAGCAGCTTAGAACCGGGACTAGACAATGAGCAGTGCTTC.

This clonotype has ten or more counts. The V and J genes are TRBV18 and TRBJ2-5, with D unresolved. The germline V and J ends were trimmed by 4 bases and 0 bases, with 6 bases remaining between them. CDR3 length equals 13 residues. Germline V CDR1 and CDR2: KGHSH, LQKENI. The CDR3 DNA follows: TGTGCCAGCTCACGTCGGGACCAAGAGACCCAGTACTTC. Its translation: CASSRRDQETQYF.

J is TRBJ2-1 and V is TRBV10-3, with TRBD2 matching 14 bases. V lost 3 bases and J lost 7; bases outside the gene matches: 2. There are 15 residues in the CDR3. Germline CDR1 and CDR2: ENHRY and SYGVKD. CDR3 sequence reads: CAISEGTSGRNEQFF. CDR3 DNA sequence: TGTGCCATCAGTGAAGGGACTAGCGGGAGAAATGAGCAGTTCTTC.

The chain is built from TRBV6-5 and TRBJ2-3, with 7 bases identical to TRBD2. The CDR3 runs 17 residues. The germline CDR1 and CDR2 sequences are MNHEY and SVGAGI. V shed 2 bases and J 3 bases; nucleotides not matched to a gene: 11. The CDR3: CASSYTTSTEGTDTQYF. The CDR3 region has the DNA TGTGCCAGCAGTTACACGACTAGCACAGAAGGGACAGATACGCAGTATTTT.

This clonotype was seen ten or more times. The V gene is TRBV29-1, the J gene TRBJ1-5, with D possibly matching TRBD1 (6 bases). The CDR3 contains 13 residues. V was pared by 4 bases and J by 5 bases, with 12 bases between. The V gene's germline CDR1 is SQVTM and CDR2 ANQGSEA. The CDR3 protein is CSVATGRDQPQHF. DNA for the CDR3: TGCAGCGTTGCCACAGGGCGCGATCAGCCCCAGCATTTT.

V and J are TRBV7-2 and TRBJ1-1, with D unresolved. V dropped 0 bases and J dropped 7 bases, with 6 bases sitting between them. This CDR3 comprises 12 residues. CDR1 and CDR2 from the germline V gene are SGHTA and FQGNSA. In DNA form, the CDR3 reads TGTGCCAGCAGCTTAGCCTGGAGTGAAGCTTTCTTT. Its translation: CASSLAWSEAFF.

This rearrangement joins TRBV14 to TRBJ1-1; no clear D. The CDR3 runs 15 residues. Germline V gene lookup returns CDR1 SGHDN and CDR2 FVKESK. V lost 3 bases and J lost 4, with 15 bases in between. The DNA for the CDR3 is TGTGCCAGCAGCCAGGACTCCTTAAGGACCACTGAAGCTTTCTTT. Encoded protein: CASSQDSLRTTEAFF.

The table lists this clonotype with many counts. The chain joins TRBV14 to TRBJ2-1; D remains ambiguous. The germline V and J ends were trimmed by 4 bases and 4 bases, with 8 bases remaining between them. CDR1 and CDR2 from the germline V gene are SGHDN and FVKESK. The CDR3 sequence is 13 residues long. CDR3 loop: CASSPRPYNEQFF. CDR3 sequence (DNA): TGTGCCAGCAGCCCTAGACCATACAATGAGCAGTTCTTC.

The chain recombines TRBV19 with TRBJ2-7, with 9 nucleotides matching TRBD1. J gave up 2 bases and V 8 bases, and 7 bases lay outside the gene matches. The CDR3 length is 14 residues. Germline-derived CDR1 and CDR2 are LNHDA and SQIVND (reference sequence). This CDR3 is CASDPGTGPYEQYF. Here the CDR3 DNA reads TGTGCCAGTGACCCCGGGACAGGGCCCTACGAGCAGTACTTC. The full variable domain, its missing parts supplied by reference TRBV19 and TRBJ2-7, is DGGITQSPKYLFRKEGQNVTLSCEQNLNHDAMYWYRQDPGQGLRLIYYSQIVNDFQKGDIAEGYSVSREKKESFPLTVTSAQKNPTAFYLCASDPGTGPYEQYFGPGTRLTVT.

J is TRBJ2-7 and V is TRBV5-1, with a weak D call TRBD1 (7 bases). The V gene lost 0 bases and the J gene lost 7 bases, with 17 bases spanning the gap. The CDR3 has 15 residues. Germline V gives CDR1 SGHRS, CDR2 YFSETQ. CDR3 in amino acids: CASSLVASAGGEQYF. DNA for the CDR3: TGCGCCAGCAGCTTGGTAGCTTCGGCAGGGGGGGAGCAGTACTTC.

This clonotype has at least ten counts. This chain uses TRBV6-2 or TRBV6-3 with TRBJ1-5; 7 bases fit TRBD1. In germline, CDR1 is MNHEY, CDR2 SVGEGT. V lost 6 bases and J lost 2; bases outside the gene matches: 7. This CDR3 is 15 amino acids long. The CDR3 region is CASRRQGRGNQPQHF. CDR3 sequence (DNA): TGTGCCAGCAGGCGACAGGGAAGGGGCAATCAGCCCCAGCATTTT.

This clonotype was recorded a few times. V gene TRBV20-1 combines with J gene TRBJ1-1; D call uncertain. Trimming left V 0 bases short and J 0 bases short, with 17 bases between. Germline-derived CDR1 and CDR2 are DFQATT and SNEGSKA (reference sequence). This CDR3 has 17 residues. CDR3 DNA: TGCAGTGCTAGAGATATCCTCCAAAGGACGGTGAACACTGAAGCTTTCTTT. Encoded protein: CSARDILQRTVNTEAFF.

The genes are TRBV11-2 and TRBJ2-1; D unclear. V was cut by 1 base and J by 8 bases, with 12 bases left in between. Germline V gene lookup returns CDR1 SGHAT and CDR2 FQNNGV. CDR3 size: 14 residues. The CDR3 region is CASSLAPIEDEQFF. CDR3 nucleotide sequence: TGTGCCAGCAGCTTAGCCCCAATAGAGGATGAGCAGTTCTTC. The variable domain in full, with the rest retrieved from reference TRBV11-2 and TRBJ2-1, is EAGVAQSPRYKIIEKRQSVAFWCNPISGHATLYWYQQILGQGPKLLIQFQNNGVVDDSQLPKDRFSAERLKGVDSTLKIQPAKLEDSAVYLCASSLAPIEDEQFFGPGTRLTVL.

This clonotype was detected many times. The chain uses TRBV20-1 and TRBJ2-1; no reliable D call. CDR3 length equals 10 residues. Germline CDR1 reads DFQATT; CDR2 reads SNEGSKA (reference sequence). V was pared by 5 bases and J by 7 bases, with 6 bases between. The CDR3 bases are TGCAGTGCTTCCCAAAATGAGCAGTTCTTC. Its translation: CSASQNEQFF.

This clonotype has only a few counts. The rearrangement uses TRBV19 and TRBJ1-3, with D maybe TRBD1 (5 bases). Germline loops: CDR1 LNHDA, CDR2 SQIVND (reference sequence). The CDR3 is 14 amino acids. Trimming pared 8 bases from V and 7 bases from J, leaving 18 bases between. CDR3 loop: CASRSPGRDNTIYF. The CDR3 region has the DNA TGTGCCAGTCGTAGTCCCGGCAGGGACAACACCATATATTTT.

The chain links TRBV28 to TRBJ2-7, with 7 bases aligning to TRBD2. The CDR3 is 15 residues long. Looked up from germline, CDR1 is MDHEN and CDR2 is SYDVKM. Trimming took 3 bases from V and 2 from J; bases not matched to a gene: 7. CDR3 in amino acids: CASSLGGRRTYEQYV. For the CDR3, the DNA is TGTGCCAGCAGTTTGGGCGGGAGACGAACCTACGAGCAGTACGTC.

This clonotype was seen a few times. The J gene is TRBJ2-1, the V gene TRBV5-1, with D possibly being TRBD1 or TRBD2 (5 bases each). This CDR3 region has 13 residues. Deletions cut 4 bases from V and 8 bases from J, with 13 bases between. Germline V gene sequence: CDR1 SGHRS, CDR2 YFSETQ. DNA for the CDR3: TGCGCCAGCAGCCGGGGACCTCGCGATGAGCAGTTCTTC. Its protein is CASSRGPRDEQFF. The whole variable domain, remainder taken from reference TRBV5-1 and TRBJ2-1, is KAGVTQTPRYLIKTRGQQVTLSCSPISGHRSVSWYQQTPGQGLQFLFEYFSETQRNKGNFPGRFSGRQFSNSRSEMNVSTLELGDSALYLCASSRGPRDEQFFGPGTRLTVL.

This clonotype has more than one count but fewer than ten. The CDR3 nucleotides are TGTGCCACCAGCAGCTCGGGTGAAGCTTTCTTT. Its translation: CATSSSGEAFF. This chain uses TRBV24-1 with TRBJ1-1, with unresolved D. This CDR3 has 11 residues. The ends were cut back, 7 bases at V and 7 bases at J, with 9 bases in the middle. Germline V gene sequence: CDR1 KGHDR, CDR2 SFDVKD.

Relative to its sample, this clonotype is medium-sized. V usage is TRBV12-3 or TRBV12-4 and J usage is TRBJ1-1; D remains ambiguous. Between the trimmed V and J ends, which lost 2 bases and 5 bases, there was a span of 9 bases. The CDR3 is 13 amino acids. Here the CDR3 reads CASSLLRETEAFF. The CDR3 region has the DNA TGTGCCAGCAGTTTATTACGGGAGACTGAAGCTTTCTTT.

This clonotype came up many times. V and J are TRBV14 and TRBJ2-3; maybe TRBD2 (6 bases). The V end was cut by 5 bases, the J end by 6 bases, with 12 bases between. The CDR3 extends over 13 amino acids. CDR1 SGHDN and CDR2 FVKESK come from the germline V gene. This CDR3 is CASSATRSDTQYF. The CDR3 nucleotides read TGTGCCAGCAGCGCGACTAGATCGGATACGCAGTATTTT.

This clonotype was detected a few times. J is TRBJ1-2 and V is TRBV12-3 or TRBV12-4; D perhaps matches TRBD1 (5 bases). This CDR3 has 13 amino acids. V lost 8 bases to trimming and J lost 8 bases, with 18 bases between them. The CDR3, as DNA: TGTGCCAGCTGGAGGGAGGGGCACGGAGGCTACACCTTC. Amino acid sequence: CASWREGHGGYTF.

This clonotype has more than one count but fewer than ten. CDR3 nucleotides: TGCGCCAGCAGCTTGGTAGGACTAGGAAACTACGAGCAGTACTTC. Its protein is CASSLVGLGNYEQYF. This chain connects TRBV5-1 to TRBJ2-7; TRBD2 matches at 7 bases. Trimming at V came to 0 bases and at J to 3 bases, leaving 6 bases not matched to a gene. Germline lookup yields CDR1 SGHRS and CDR2 YFSETQ. This CDR3 is 15 amino acids long.

V is TRBV30 and J is TRBJ2-2; possibly TRBD2 for D (5 bases). Germline CDR1 is GTSNPN and CDR2 is SVGIG (reference sequence). This CDR3 has 12 residues. With 4 bases removed from V and 5 bases from J, the gap between germline ends came to 8 bases. CDR3 nucleotide sequence: TGTGCCTGGACAACTAGAACCGGGGAGCTGTTTTTT. It specifies CAWTTRTGELFF. The full variable domain, rest sourced from reference TRBV30 and TRBJ2-2, is SQTIHQWPATLVQPVGSPLSLECTVEGTSNPNLYWYRQAAGRGLQLLFYSVGIGQISSEVPQNLSASRPQDRQFILSSKKLLLSDSGFYLCAWTTRTGELFFGEGSRLTVL.

This chain joins TRBV10-3 and TRBJ2-1; 7 bases are shared with TRBD1. The CDR3 sequence is 17 residues long. The V and J ends lost 0 bases and 5 bases, in that order; junction bases with no gene match: 10. From germline, CDR1 is ENHRY and CDR2 SYGVKD. The DNA of the CDR3 is TGTGCCATCAGTGAGTCGAACCTACAGGGGAGCCACAATGAGCAGTTCTTC. This gives the protein CAISESNLQGSHNEQFF.

Ten or more counts support this clonotype. The genes are TRBV27 and TRBJ2-5; the D is unclear. The germline CDR1 and CDR2 sequences are MNHEY and SMNVEV (reference sequence). The CDR3 length is 13 residues. The germline V and J ends were trimmed by 6 bases and 5 bases, with 13 bases remaining between them. The CDR3 DNA is TGTGCCAGCAGAGATGTAGGGTGGGAGACCCAGTACTTC. Translating it yields CASRDVGWETQYF.

V gene TRBV7-6 combines with J gene TRBJ2-7, with D tentatively TRBD2 (5 bases). Germline V gives CDR1 SGHVS, CDR2 FNYEAQ. The CDR3 is 13 amino acids. With 5 bases removed from V and 4 bases from J, the gap between germline ends came to 12 bases. The CDR3 nucleotides are TGTGCCAGCAGCAGCGGTGTAGGGTACGAGCAGTACGTC. Protein product: CASSSGVGYEQYV.